These T cell receptor beta chains were read from a single sample in a study of blood T cells in healthy people across ages. TCRdb re-derived calls from the 5' RACE reads in MiXCR, one entry per CDR3 protein. The profile shows about 1.6 million distinct CDR3 sequences, roughly 32% of them singletons. What was sequenced was blood. All receptors derive from a woman younger than 45 in good health. CDR3s include the opening cysteine and the closing phenylalanine or tryptophan. Fields, in order: V gene, D gene, clone size, J gene, CDR3 DNA, CDR3 protein. A D gene is named only where the DNA matches it firmly. Clone sizes are given selectively: once, few, many, or a class where the clone is expanded.

V: TRBV3-1
D: NA
size: NA
J: TRBJ2-7
DNA: TGTGCCAGCAGCCAACCCCAAGGAGGGAACAGGGAAGGTGCTCCGCGGTACGAGCAGTACTTC
CDR3: CASSQPQGGNREGAPRYEQYF

V: TRBV20-1
D: NA
size: NA
J: TRBJ1-5
DNA: TGCAGTGCAAAGTCAGGGCAAAATCAGCCCCAGCATTTT
CDR3: CSAKSGQNQPQHF

V: TRBV12-3/TRBV12-4
D: NA
size: NA
J: TRBJ2-3
DNA: TGTGCCAGCACCTGGGACACTGTCACAGATACGCGGTATTTT
CDR3: CASTWDTVTDTRYF

V: TRBV5-1
D: NA
size: NA
J: TRBJ2-5
DNA: TGCGCCAGCAGCTTGGAAGGGGGAAATCTTAGAGAGACCCAGTACTTC
CDR3: CASSLEGGNLRETQYF

V: TRBV30
D: TRBD1
size: NA
J: TRBJ2-4
DNA: TGTGCCTGGACCCGACCGGGCGAGGGGGCTTTAGAAAACATTCAGTACTTC
CDR3: CAWTRPGEGALENIQYF

V: TRBV7-9
D: NA
size: few
J: TRBJ2-7
DNA: TGTGCCAGCAGCCGCGGGGATCGGCAGTACTTC
CDR3: CASSRGDRQYF

V: TRBV20-1
D: TRBD2
size: NA
J: TRBJ2-1
DNA: TGCAGTGCTATGACTAGCGGCTCCTACAATGAGCAGTTCTTC
CDR3: CSAMTSGSYNEQFF

V: TRBV20-1
D: TRBD1
size: few
J: TRBJ2-7
DNA: TGCAGTGCTAGAGATCATGCAGGGGGCTACGAGCAGTACTTC
CDR3: CSARDHAGGYEQYF

V: TRBV5-4
D: NA
size: few
J: TRBJ2-1
DNA: TGTGCCAGCAGCAGCAGGGACGGCAATGAGCAGTTCTTC
CDR3: CASSSRDGNEQFF

V: TRBV4-1
D: TRBD2
size: NA
J: TRBJ2-5
DNA: TGCGCCAGCAGCCAAGATCCTCTGGGGGGGTGGCTAGTGCAGTACTTC
CDR3: CASSQDPLGGWLVQYF

V: TRBV7-2
D: NA
size: few
J: TRBJ1-2
DNA: TGTGCCAGCAGCTTAGGGGTTGGGCTCCTCTACACCTTC
CDR3: CASSLGVGLLYTF

V: TRBV6-1
D: TRBD2
size: few
J: TRBJ2-3
DNA: TGTGCCAGCAGTGAAAGGTCTAGCGGCTCAGATACGCAGTATTTT
CDR3: CASSERSSGSDTQYF

V: TRBV4-1
D: NA
size: few
J: TRBJ2-7
DNA: TGCGCCAGCAGCCAAGGTATAGCAGAGAGCTCCTACGAGCAGTACTTC
CDR3: CASSQGIAESSYEQYF

V: TRBV20-1
D: NA
size: few
J: TRBJ2-7
DNA: TGCAGTGCTGGACAGTCCCGGGAGCAGTACTTC
CDR3: CSAGQSREQYF

V: TRBV5-5
D: TRBD2
size: NA
J: TRBJ2-1
DNA: TGTGCCAGCAGGGCTTTCGCGGGAGGATTTTTCGATGAGCAGTTCTTC
CDR3: CASRAFAGGFFDEQFF

V: TRBV20-1
D: TRBD1
size: few
J: TRBJ2-5
DNA: TGCAGTGCACCACAGGGGGTGGAGACCCAGTACTTC
CDR3: CSAPQGVETQYF

V: TRBV27
D: TRBD1
size: few
J: TRBJ1-2
DNA: TGTGCCAGCAGGGGACAGGGAGGCTACACCTTC
CDR3: CASRGQGGYTF

V: TRBV20-1
D: TRBD1
size: NA
J: TRBJ2-6
DNA: TGCAGTGCTGGGGGGGGACAGGGGAAACGCTCTGGGGCCAACGTCCTGACTTTC
CDR3: CSAGGGQGKRSGANVLTF

V: TRBV27
D: NA
size: NA
J: TRBJ2-3
DNA: TGTGCCAGCAGTTGGGCTAGGACAGATACGCAGTATTTT
CDR3: CASSWARTDTQYF

V: TRBV20-1
D: TRBD1
size: NA
J: TRBJ2-3
DNA: TGCAGTGCTAGAACAGGGGGCGGGGGAGGCGCAGATACGCAGTATTTT
CDR3: CSARTGGGGGADTQYF

V: TRBV21-1
D: NA
size: NA
J: TRBJ1-1
DNA: TGTGCCAGCAGCAAAGCGAGGACGACAGAGAGGGTGAACACTGAAGCTTTCTTT
CDR3: CASSKARTTERVNTEAFF

V: TRBV12-3/TRBV12-4
D: NA
size: NA
J: TRBJ1-3
DNA: TGTGCCAGCAGTCCCCGGGACACCATATATTTT
CDR3: CASSPRDTIYF

V: TRBV20-1
D: NA
size: NA
J: TRBJ2-3
DNA: TGCAGTGCTAGAGCCCCTCGGGATCTCCCTCAGTATTTT
CDR3: CSARAPRDLPQYF

V: TRBV6-6
D: TRBD1
size: few
J: TRBJ2-7
DNA: TGTGCCAGCAGTTACGGGGGACAGGGCTGGGCCGAGCAGTACTTC
CDR3: CASSYGGQGWAEQYF

V: TRBV12-3/TRBV12-4
D: TRBD1
size: NA
J: TRBJ2-1
DNA: TGTGCCAGCAGTTCTTTAGGGGGCGTCGACAATGAGCAGTTCTTC
CDR3: CASSSLGGVDNEQFF

V: TRBV6-5
D: NA
size: NA
J: TRBJ2-5
DNA: TGTGCCGGCAGTCGACGATCGGACGGATATACGGAGACCCAGTACTTC
CDR3: CAGSRRSDGYTETQYF

V: TRBV10-3
D: NA
size: many
J: TRBJ2-5
DNA: TGTGCCATCAGCGGGACCGTACAAGAGACCCAGTACTTC
CDR3: CAISGTVQETQYF

V: TRBV28
D: NA
size: NA
J: TRBJ2-5
DNA: TGTGCCAGCGTTTCTCGGGCAGGGGATACTCAAGAGACCCAGTACTTC
CDR3: CASVSRAGDTQETQYF

V: TRBV20-1
D: NA
size: NA
J: TRBJ2-7
DNA: TGCAGTGCCTCGGAATTACCCCTCGAGCAGTACTTC
CDR3: CSASELPLEQYF

V: TRBV27
D: TRBD2
size: few
J: TRBJ2-1
DNA: TGTGCCAGCAGTCCCGGACTAGCGGGCTCCCACAATGAGCAGTTCTTC
CDR3: CASSPGLAGSHNEQFF

V: TRBV27
D: NA
size: few
J: TRBJ1-1
DNA: TGTGCCAGCAGTTATGGGAAAGGAGGCATGAACACTGAAGCTTTCTTT
CDR3: CASSYGKGGMNTEAFF

V: TRBV3-1
D: NA
size: NA
J: TRBJ2-6
DNA: TGTGCCAGCAGCCAAGAGTTGGAAGCTGGGGCCAACGTCCTGACTTTC
CDR3: CASSQELEAGANVLTF

V: TRBV28
D: NA
size: NA
J: TRBJ2-1
DNA: TGTGCCAGCACCATCCCTGGAGGGGGAGGCAGGAATGAGCAGTTCTTC
CDR3: CASTIPGGGGRNEQFF

V: TRBV6-1
D: TRBD1
size: NA
J: TRBJ2-1
DNA: TGTGCCAGCAGTGAAGACTTTTACCGGGACAGGGGGTATAATGAGCAGTTCTTC
CDR3: CASSEDFYRDRGYNEQFF

V: TRBV18
D: TRBD1
size: few
J: TRBJ2-1
DNA: TGTGCCAGCTCAGGACGACAGGGTTACAATGAGCAGTTCTTC
CDR3: CASSGRQGYNEQFF

V: TRBV5-5
D: NA
size: NA
J: TRBJ2-7
DNA: TGTGCCAGCGGACGGGCCCTGGGCAACGAGCAGTACTTC
CDR3: CASGRALGNEQYF

V: TRBV15
D: NA
size: few
J: TRBJ2-1
DNA: TGTGCCACCAGCAGAGATGGGGGGGGGCCTTACTCCTACAATGAGCAGTTCTTC
CDR3: CATSRDGGGPYSYNEQFF

V: TRBV7-2
D: NA
size: many
J: TRBJ2-3
DNA: TGTGCCAGCAGCCCGTGGGGGACTTCTAGCACAGATACGCAGTATTTT
CDR3: CASSPWGTSSTDTQYF

V: TRBV11-2
D: TRBD2
size: NA
J: TRBJ2-3
DNA: TGTGCCAGCAGCTGGATAGCGGGAGGGCCCACAGATACGCAGTATTTT
CDR3: CASSWIAGGPTDTQYF

V: TRBV7-3
D: NA
size: once
J: TRBJ2-5
DNA: TGTGTCAGCAGCCCTCGGACGGGAGAGACCCAGTACTTC
CDR3: CVSSPRTGETQYF

V: TRBV2
D: NA
size: NA
J: TRBJ1-6
DNA: TGTGCCAGCAGCGTTTCGGCCAGGGATTCACCCCTCCACTTT
CDR3: CASSVSARDSPLHF

V: TRBV14
D: NA
size: NA
J: TRBJ2-3
DNA: TGTGCCAGCAGCGACAGGCCCACAGATACGCAGTATTTT
CDR3: CASSDRPTDTQYF

V: TRBV7-2
D: TRBD1
size: many
J: TRBJ2-7
DNA: TGTGCCAGCAGCTTACGCGGACAGGGCCCCAACGAGCAGTACTTC
CDR3: CASSLRGQGPNEQYF

V: TRBV20-1
D: NA
size: few
J: TRBJ2-5
DNA: TGCAGTGCTAGTCTGTCTTCGGGGACCCAGTACTTC
CDR3: CSASLSSGTQYF

V: TRBV7-3
D: NA
size: few
J: TRBJ2-1
DNA: TGTGCCAGCAGCTTAACGCGCGGTTCCAATGAGCAGTTCTTC
CDR3: CASSLTRGSNEQFF

V: TRBV4-1
D: TRBD2
size: few
J: TRBJ2-1
DNA: TGCGCCAGCAGCCAAGCCGAGCGGGAGAATGCCTACAATGAGCAGTTCTTC
CDR3: CASSQAERENAYNEQFF

V: TRBV29-1
D: TRBD1
size: NA
J: TRBJ1-1
DNA: TGCAGCGTTTGGACAGGGGGCTTCATGAACACTGAAGCTTTCTTT
CDR3: CSVWTGGFMNTEAFF

V: TRBV7-8
D: NA
size: few
J: TRBJ1-2
DNA: TGTGCCAGCAGCTTACAGGGCCATGGCTACACCTTC
CDR3: CASSLQGHGYTF

V: TRBV7-2
D: TRBD2
size: few
J: TRBJ2-7
DNA: TGTGCCAGCAGCTGGAAGTCTAGCGGGGGTTTCTCCTACGAGCGGTACTTC
CDR3: CASSWKSSGGFSYERYF

V: TRBV5-6
D: TRBD2
size: NA
J: TRBJ2-1
DNA: TGTGCCAGCAGCTTTCGTCCGGGACTAGCGGGGTCTAATGAGCAGTTCTTC
CDR3: CASSFRPGLAGSNEQFF

V: TRBV10-3
D: NA
size: many
J: TRBJ2-5
DNA: TGTGCCATCAGAGCCGAACAAGAGACCCAGTACTTC
CDR3: CAIRAEQETQYF

V: TRBV4-1
D: TRBD1
size: NA
J: TRBJ2-1
DNA: TGCGCCAGCAGCCCACAGGGGGCGATCTACAATGAGCAGTTCTTC
CDR3: CASSPQGAIYNEQFF

V: TRBV7-7
D: TRBD2
size: few
J: TRBJ2-1
DNA: TGTGCCAGCAGTCAACTCGGGGGGAGGCAGTTCTTC
CDR3: CASSQLGGRQFF

V: TRBV6-5
D: NA
size: few
J: TRBJ2-3
DNA: TGTGCCAGCAGTTCGGGACGGTCCGCAGATACGCAGTATTTT
CDR3: CASSSGRSADTQYF

V: TRBV7-2
D: NA
size: NA
J: TRBJ2-1
DNA: TGTGCCAGCAGCTTATTCGGGTCTCCCAACAATGAGCAGTTCTTC
CDR3: CASSLFGSPNNEQFF

V: TRBV11-1
D: TRBD1
size: NA
J: TRBJ2-7
DNA: TGTGCCAGCAGCTCCGTCAGGGGGATCTACGAGCAGTACTTC
CDR3: CASSSVRGIYEQYF

V: TRBV6-5
D: NA
size: few
J: TRBJ2-3
DNA: TGTGCCAGCAGCCGATGGACGGCTAGCACAGATACGCAGTATTTT
CDR3: CASSRWTASTDTQYF

V: TRBV5-1
D: NA
size: NA
J: TRBJ2-1
DNA: TGCGCCAGCGGCGTGGGGGTCGATGAGCAGTTCTTC
CDR3: CASGVGVDEQFF

V: TRBV6-5
D: NA
size: NA
J: TRBJ2-3
DNA: TGTGCCAGTAAACCCAGGAGGAGCGGTTATAGCACAGATACGCAGTATTTT
CDR3: CASKPRRSGYSTDTQYF